The present entry profiles one TCR beta chain with its context. Its antigen is still unknown. This entry is derived from a study of immune cell composition in non-small cell lung cancer. The V end lost 7 bases, the J end lost 2 bases, and 9 bases lay between the germline ends. The germline V gene encodes CDR1 MNHEY and CDR2 SMNVEV (reference sequence). CDR3 length: 13 residues. Overall study results and limits: Lung squamous cell carcinoma tumours had significantly higher top 10 clone scores and productive clonality than lung adenocarcinoma. TIL tumour reactivity correlated with maximal tumour-associated clone frequency in adenocarcinoma. 75% of squamous and under 35% of adenocarcinoma cases had tumour-associated clones >0.5%.

Frozen unsorted single-cell suspensions supplied the genomic DNA. Clones were read by immunoSEQ multiplex PCR, and TCRdb kept only the in-frame ones, dropping some. This table has 2,500 to 3,500 clones, 75% appearing once. The sequence derives from a human donor with non-small cell lung cancer. V and J are TRBV27 and TRBJ1-3; no reliable D call. Source material: lung tumor tissue. The CDR3 loop is CASMSYTGNTIYF. The CDR3 nucleotides read TGTGCCAGCATGAGCTATACTGGAAACACCATATATTTT.